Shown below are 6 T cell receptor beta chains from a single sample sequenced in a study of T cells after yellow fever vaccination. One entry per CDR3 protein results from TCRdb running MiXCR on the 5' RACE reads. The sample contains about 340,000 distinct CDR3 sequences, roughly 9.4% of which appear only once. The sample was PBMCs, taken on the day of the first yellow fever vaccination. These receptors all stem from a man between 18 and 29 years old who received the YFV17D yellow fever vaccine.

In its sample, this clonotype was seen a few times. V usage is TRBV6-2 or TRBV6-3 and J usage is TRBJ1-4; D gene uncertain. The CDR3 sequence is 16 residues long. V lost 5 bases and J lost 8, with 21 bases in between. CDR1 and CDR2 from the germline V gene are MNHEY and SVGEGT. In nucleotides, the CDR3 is TGTGCCAGCAGTACTGACCCAAGGGCGCCATGGGAAAAACTGTTTTTT. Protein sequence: CASSTDPRAPWEKLFF.

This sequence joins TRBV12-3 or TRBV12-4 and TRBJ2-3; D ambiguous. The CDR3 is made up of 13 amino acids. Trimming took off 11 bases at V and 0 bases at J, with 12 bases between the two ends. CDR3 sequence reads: CAVEKLSTDTQYF. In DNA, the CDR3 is TGTGCCGTGGAGAAGCTAAGCACAGATACGCAGTATTTT.

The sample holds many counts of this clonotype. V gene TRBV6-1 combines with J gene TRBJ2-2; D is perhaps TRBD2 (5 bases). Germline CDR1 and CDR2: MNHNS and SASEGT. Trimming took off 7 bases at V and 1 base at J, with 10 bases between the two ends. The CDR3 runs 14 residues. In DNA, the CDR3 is TGTGCCAGCAACACAGAGGGGAACACCGGGGAGCTGTTTTTT. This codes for CASNTEGNTGELFF.

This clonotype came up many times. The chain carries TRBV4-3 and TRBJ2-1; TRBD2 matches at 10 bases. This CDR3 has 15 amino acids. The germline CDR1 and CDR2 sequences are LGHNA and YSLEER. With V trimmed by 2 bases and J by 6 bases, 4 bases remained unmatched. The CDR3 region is CASSQPSGGANEQFF. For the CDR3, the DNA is TGCGCCAGCAGCCAACCCAGCGGGGGGGCCAATGAGCAGTTCTTC.

The CDR3 region is CASSLALAETDTQYF. For the CDR3, the DNA is TGTGCCAGCAGCTTAGCGCTAGCAGAGACAGATACGCAGTATTTT. The chain employs TRBV7-9 and TRBJ2-3; weak D call: TRBD2 (5 bases). The CDR3 totals 15 residues. V shed 0 bases and J shed 3 bases, with 10 bases lying between them. Germline CDR1 is SEHNR and CDR2 is FQNEAQ (reference sequence).

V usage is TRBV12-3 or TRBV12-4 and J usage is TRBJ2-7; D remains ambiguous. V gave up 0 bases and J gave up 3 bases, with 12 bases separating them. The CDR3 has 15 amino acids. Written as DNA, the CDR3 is TGTGCCAGCAGTTTAGCGAGCCCGGTTTTCTACGAGCAGTACTTC. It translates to CASSLASPVFYEQYF.